This is a list of T cell receptor beta chains from one sample in a study of technical replicates of blood from several donors. Some clones are missing from TCRdb's copy, which holds only in-frame ones; the method was immunoSEQ multiplex PCR. Here the sample spans 75,000 to 90,000 clones, 95% to 98% being singletons. The sample taken for sequencing was T cells isolated from PBMCs. The receptors were sampled from a human donor in good health. Each CDR3 is given with its conserved first and last residue. D genes are given only for firm matches. Rows give clone size only sometimes, using once, few, many, or a class for an expanded clone.

clone size,D gene,CDR3 length,J gene,V gene,CDR3 DNA,CDR3 protein
.,TRBD2,15,TRBJ2-1,TRBV4-1,TGCGCCAGCAGCCCTAGCGGGAGGGATTACAATGAGCAGTTCTTC,CASSPSGRDYNEQFF
.,.,14,TRBJ2-7,TRBV27,TGTGCCAGCAGCCCAGGAGGAGCTGCCTACGAGCAGTACTTC,CASSPGGAAYEQYF
.,.,13,TRBJ1-1,TRBV7-2,TGTGCCAGCAGACTGACAGGTAGCCCTGAAGCTTTCTTT,CASRLTGSPEAFF
.,.,15,TRBJ2-7,TRBV4-1,TGCGCCAGCAGCTACGGACAGACCAACTCCTACGAGCAGTACTTC,CASSYGQTNSYEQYF
.,.,13,TRBJ1-1,TRBV9,TGTGCCAGCAGCCCAGAGGAAGACCTTGAAGCTTTCTTT,CASSPEEDLEAFF
once,.,14,TRBJ2-7,TRBV7-9,TGTGCCAGCAGCCCCATAGGGGCAAGCCACGAGCAGTACTTC,CASSPIGASHEQYF
.,TRBD2,16,TRBJ2-2,TRBV6-1,TGTGCCAGCAGTGACAAGCGGGAGCCCTACACCGGGGAGCTGTTTTTT,CASSDKREPYTGELFF
once,TRBD2,19,TRBJ2-1,TRBV2,TGTGCCAGCAGTGAACCGGGACTAGCGGGAGGGGCAAGATACAATGAGCAGTTCTTC,CASSEPGLAGGARYNEQFF
.,.,13,TRBJ1-1,TRBV9,TGTGCCAGCAGCGAGAGGGTGAACACTGAAGCTTTCTTT,CASSERVNTEAFF
.,TRBD1,15,TRBJ1-4,TRBV28,TGTGCCAGCAGTTTTATCGGGACAGAGAATGAAAAACTGTTTTTT,CASSFIGTENEKLFF
once,TRBD2,16,TRBJ2-3,TRBV2,TGTGCCAGCAGACCACTAGCGGGGATAAGCACAGATACGCAGTATTTT,CASRPLAGISTDTQYF
.,TRBD1,14,TRBJ1-5,TRBV10-3,TGTGCCATCAGGGAGGGGGCGGACAATCAGCCCCAGCATTTT,CAIREGADNQPQHF
.,TRBD1,15,TRBJ1-1,TRBV5-1,TGCGCCAGCAGGCAAACAGGGGGCCCGAACACTGAAGCTTTCTTT,CASRQTGGPNTEAFF
.,TRBD1,15,TRBJ2-2,TRBV9,TGTGCCAGCAGCGTAGGGGACAGGAACACCGGGGAGCTGTTTTTT,CASSVGDRNTGELFF
.,.,14,TRBJ1-4,TRBV15,TGTGCCACCAGCAGAGGGCAGGGAGGGGAAAAACTGTTTTTT,CATSRGQGGEKLFF
.,.,11,TRBJ2-7,TRBV5-1,TGCGCCAGCAGACAGAATTACGAGCAGTACTTC,CASRQNYEQYF
.,TRBD1,17,TRBJ1-1,TRBV27,TGTGCCAGCAGTTTATACCCCCCTGACAGGGGAAGCGGTGAAGCTTTCTTT,CASSLYPPDRGSGEAFF
.,.,15,TRBJ1-1,TRBV2,TGTGCCAGCAGTGTGGAGCGGAGGGCACACACTGAAGCTTTCTTT,CASSVERRAHTEAFF
.,TRBD2,16,TRBJ2-1,TRBV7-9,TGTGCCAGCAGCTATCCGACTAGCGGGAGCCTCTATGAGCAGTTCTTC,CASSYPTSGSLYEQFF
once,TRBD1,15,TRBJ1-3,TRBV9,TGTGCCAGCAGCATGGGACAGGGGAGGGGAAACACCATATATTTT,CASSMGQGRGNTIYF
once,.,14,TRBJ2-1,TRBV4-2,TGTGCCAGCAGCCAAGACAATAGCGGCTTTGAGCAGTTCTTC,CASSQDNSGFEQFF
.,.,17,TRBJ1-5,TRBV27,TGTGCCAGCAAGGTATACGGGGTCGGGAGATTAGACCAGCCCCAGCATTTT,CASKVYGVGRLDQPQHF
.,.,15,TRBJ1-3,TRBV21-1,TGTGCCAGCAGCAAAGGATGGCCACCTGGAAACACCATATATTTT,CASSKGWPPGNTIYF
.,TRBD2,16,TRBJ2-1,TRBV11-3,TGTGCCAGCAGCGGGGGTGAAGAGCGGGGCTACAATGAGCAGTTCTTC,CASSGGEERGYNEQFF
.,.,13,TRBJ2-7,TRBV18,TGTGCCAGCTCAGCCGGGGGACTCTACGAGCAGTACTTC,CASSAGGLYEQYF
.,.,10,TRBJ2-1,TRBV7-6,TGTGCCAGCCCGTTGTATGAGCAGTTCTTC,CASPLYEQFF
.,TRBD1,13,TRBJ2-5,TRBV5-1,TGCGCCAGCAGCGTAAGGGACAGAGAGACCCAGTACTTC,CASSVRDRETQYF